The T cell receptor (beta chain) described here comes from a study of PD-L1 blockade in urothelial cancer. In the case of this clone: Its ends do not fully match the called genes, so a read error is possible. Other nucleotide sequences in the sample specify the same CDR3.

This CDR3 is built from 16 residues. The germline gives CDR1 SGHNT, CDR2 YYREEE (reference sequence). Here immunoSEQ multiplex PCR was the method, and the copy in TCRdb shows in-frame clones only, minus some. The sample includes 60,000 or so clones, around 81% of them seen just once. Time point specified: pretreatment peripheral blood. Sequencing used PBMCs, obtained around atezolizumab (anti-PD-L1) treatment. The V gene is TRBV5-4, the J gene TRBJ2-1, with 9 bases that match TRBD2. The receptor was derived from a man aged 65-85 years with urothelial cancer. CDR3 DNA: TGTGCTAGCAGCCCCGGGGCGCGGGAGGGCCGCCATGAGCAGTTCTTC. Its protein is CASSPGAREGRHEQFF.